This TCR beta chain was documented in a study of breast tumors, draining lymph nodes, adjacent tissues. TCRdb independently ran MiXCR on the multiplex PCR reads; one entry per CDR3 protein. The table has approximately 190,000 distinct CDR3 sequences, 30% to 40% seen once; the top ten hold around 4.4%. The lymph nodes were axillary draining lymph nodes from breast cancer patients. Remarks on this clonotype: Antigen unknown.

Points from the study as a whole: Findings are consistent with lymph node origin and intratumoral expansion of most tumor T cells. The lymph node origin of tumor T cells was framed as consistent with a hypothesis, not demonstrated. Compared with lymph nodes, tumors were less diverse; compared with nontumor tissue, more.

V was pared by 6 bases and J by 9 bases, with 15 bases between. The CDR3 covers 14 residues. Germline V gene sequence: CDR1 SEHNR, CDR2 FQNEAQ (reference sequence). The clonotype originates from a female donor with breast cancer. Some clones in this sample may be carry-over from other donors' samples. This chain links TRBV7-9 with TRBJ1-6; possibly TRBD1 for D (5 bases). Sequences were obtained from axillary lymph node tissue. DNA of the CDR3: TGTGCCAGCAGGGGGGGGACGGGGACTTCACCCCTCCACTTT. Amino acid sequence: CASRGGTGTSPLHF.